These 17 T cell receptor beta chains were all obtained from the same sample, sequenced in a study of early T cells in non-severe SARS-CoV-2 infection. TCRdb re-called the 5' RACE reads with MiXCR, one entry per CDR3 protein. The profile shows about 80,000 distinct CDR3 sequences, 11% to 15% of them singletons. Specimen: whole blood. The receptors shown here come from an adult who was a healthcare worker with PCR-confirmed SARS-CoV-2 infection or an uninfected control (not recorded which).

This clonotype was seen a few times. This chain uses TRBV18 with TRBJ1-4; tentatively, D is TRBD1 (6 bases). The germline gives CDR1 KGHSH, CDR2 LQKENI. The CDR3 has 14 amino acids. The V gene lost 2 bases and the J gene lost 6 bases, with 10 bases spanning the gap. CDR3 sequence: CASSPGAGDEKLFF. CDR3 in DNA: TGTGCCAGCTCACCAGGCGCAGGGGATGAAAAACTGTTTTTT.

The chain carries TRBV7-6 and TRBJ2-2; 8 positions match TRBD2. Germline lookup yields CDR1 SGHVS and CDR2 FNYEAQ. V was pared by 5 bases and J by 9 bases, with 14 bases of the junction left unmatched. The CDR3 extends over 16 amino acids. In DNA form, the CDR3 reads TGTGCCAGCAGCCCCGTCGCGGGGGGCGTCCACCGGGAGCTGTTTTTT. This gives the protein CASSPVAGGVHRELFF.

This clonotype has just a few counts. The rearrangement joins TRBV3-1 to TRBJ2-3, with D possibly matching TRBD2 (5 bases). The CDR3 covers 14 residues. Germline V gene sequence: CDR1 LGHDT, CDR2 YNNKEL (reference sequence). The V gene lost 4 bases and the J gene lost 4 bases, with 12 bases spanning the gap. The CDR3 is CASSPLLGADTQYF. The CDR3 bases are TGTGCCAGCAGCCCCCTCCTGGGAGCAGATACGCAGTATTTT.

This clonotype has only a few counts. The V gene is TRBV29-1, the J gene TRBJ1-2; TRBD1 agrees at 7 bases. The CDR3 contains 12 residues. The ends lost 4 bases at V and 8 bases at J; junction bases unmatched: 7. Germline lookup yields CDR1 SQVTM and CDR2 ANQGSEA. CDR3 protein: CSVGKGAGGYTF. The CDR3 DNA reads TGCAGCGTTGGGAAGGGGGCGGGCGGCTACACCTTC.

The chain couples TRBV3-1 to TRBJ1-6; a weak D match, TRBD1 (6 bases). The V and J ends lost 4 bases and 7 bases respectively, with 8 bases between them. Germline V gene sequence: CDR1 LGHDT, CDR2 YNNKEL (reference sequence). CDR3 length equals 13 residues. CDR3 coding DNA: TGTGCCAGCAGCCTAGGGGGAAATTCACCCCTCCACTTT. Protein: CASSLGGNSPLHF.

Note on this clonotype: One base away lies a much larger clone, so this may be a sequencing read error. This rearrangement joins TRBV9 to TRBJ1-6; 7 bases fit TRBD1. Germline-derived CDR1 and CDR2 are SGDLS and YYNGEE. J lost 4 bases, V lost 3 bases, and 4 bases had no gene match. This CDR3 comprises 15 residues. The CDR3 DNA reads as TGTGCCAGCAGCGGCGGGACAGCTTATAATTCACCCCTCCACTTT. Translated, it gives CASSGGTAYNSPLHF. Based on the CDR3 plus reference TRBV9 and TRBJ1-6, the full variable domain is DSGVTQTPKHLITATGQRVTLRCSPRSGDLSVYWYQQSLDQGLQFLIQYYNGEERAKGNILERFSAQQFPDLHSELNLSSLELGDSALYFCASSGGTAYNSPLHFGNGTRLTVT.

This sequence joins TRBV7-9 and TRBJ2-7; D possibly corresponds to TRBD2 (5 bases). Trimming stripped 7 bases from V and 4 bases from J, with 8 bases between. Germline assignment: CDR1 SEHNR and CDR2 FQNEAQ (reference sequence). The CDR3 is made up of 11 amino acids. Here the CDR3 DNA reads TGTGCCAGCACTGAGGGATACGAGCAGTACTTC. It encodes CASTEGYEQYF.

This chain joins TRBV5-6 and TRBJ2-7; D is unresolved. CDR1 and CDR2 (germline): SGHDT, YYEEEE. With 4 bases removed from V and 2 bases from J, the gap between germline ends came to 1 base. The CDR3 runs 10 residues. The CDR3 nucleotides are TGTGCCAGCAGCCCCTACGAGCAGTACTTC. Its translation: CASSPYEQYF.

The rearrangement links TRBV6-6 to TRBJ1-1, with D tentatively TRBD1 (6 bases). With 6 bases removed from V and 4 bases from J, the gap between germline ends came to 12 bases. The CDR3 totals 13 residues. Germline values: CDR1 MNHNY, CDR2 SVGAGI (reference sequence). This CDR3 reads CASSRDRLTEAFF. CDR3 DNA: TGTGCCAGCAGCCGCGACAGGCTCACTGAAGCTTTCTTT.

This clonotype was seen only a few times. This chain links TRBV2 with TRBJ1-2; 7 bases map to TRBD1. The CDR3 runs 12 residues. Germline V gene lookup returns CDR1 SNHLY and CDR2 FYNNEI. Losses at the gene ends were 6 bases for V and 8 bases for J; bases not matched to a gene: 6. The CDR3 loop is CASRTGTAGYTF. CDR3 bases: TGTGCCAGCAGAACCGGGACAGCCGGCTACACCTTC.

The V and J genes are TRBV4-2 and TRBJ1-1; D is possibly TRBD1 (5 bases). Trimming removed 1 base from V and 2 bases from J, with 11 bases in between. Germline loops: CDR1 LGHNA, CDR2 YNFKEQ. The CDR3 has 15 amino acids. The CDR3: CASSQGDDSNTEAFF. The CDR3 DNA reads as TGTGCCAGCAGCCAAGGGGATGACAGTAACACTGAAGCTTTCTTT.

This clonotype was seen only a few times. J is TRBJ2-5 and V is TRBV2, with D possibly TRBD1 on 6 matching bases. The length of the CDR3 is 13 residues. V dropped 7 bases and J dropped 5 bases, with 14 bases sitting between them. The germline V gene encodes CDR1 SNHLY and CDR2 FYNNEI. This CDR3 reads CASIGGQQETQYF. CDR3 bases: TGTGCCAGCATTGGGGGACAACAGGAGACCCAGTACTTC.

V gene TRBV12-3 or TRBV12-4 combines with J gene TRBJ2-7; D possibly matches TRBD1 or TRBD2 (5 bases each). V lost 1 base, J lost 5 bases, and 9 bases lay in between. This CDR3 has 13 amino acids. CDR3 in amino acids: CASSLVGGNEQYF. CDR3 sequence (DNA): TGTGCCAGCAGTTTAGTTGGGGGAAACGAGCAGTACTTC.

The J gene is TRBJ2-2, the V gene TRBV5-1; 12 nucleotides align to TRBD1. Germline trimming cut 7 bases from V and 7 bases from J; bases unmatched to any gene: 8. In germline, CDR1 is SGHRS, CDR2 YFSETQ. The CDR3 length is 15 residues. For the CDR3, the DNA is TGCGCCAGCGACCCAGGGACAGGGGGCAACGGGGAGCTGTTTTTT. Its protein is CASDPGTGGNGELFF.

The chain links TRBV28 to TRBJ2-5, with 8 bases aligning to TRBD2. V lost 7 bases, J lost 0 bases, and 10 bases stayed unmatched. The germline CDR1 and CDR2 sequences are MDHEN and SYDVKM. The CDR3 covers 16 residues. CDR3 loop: CASNSPLAVDQETQYF. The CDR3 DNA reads TGTGCCAGCAACTCACCACTAGCGGTGGACCAAGAGACCCAGTACTTC.

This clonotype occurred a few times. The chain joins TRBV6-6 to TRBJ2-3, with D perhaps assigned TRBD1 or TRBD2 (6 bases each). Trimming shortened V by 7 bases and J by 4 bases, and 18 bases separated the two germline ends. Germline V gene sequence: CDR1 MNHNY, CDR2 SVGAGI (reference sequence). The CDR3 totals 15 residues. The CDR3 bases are TGTGCCAGCATAATGAGGGGGGCGCGTCCAGATACGCAGTATTTT. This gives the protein CASIMRGARPDTQYF.

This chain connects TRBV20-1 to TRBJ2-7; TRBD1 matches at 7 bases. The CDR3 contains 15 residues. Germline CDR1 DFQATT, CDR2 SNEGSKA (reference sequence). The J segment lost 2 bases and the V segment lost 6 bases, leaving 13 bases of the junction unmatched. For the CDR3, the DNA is TGCAGTGCCCGAGAGACCGGGACAGAGACCTACGAGCAGTACTTC. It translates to CSARETGTETYEQYF.